These 23 T cell receptor beta chains were all obtained from the same sample, sequenced in a study of blood T cell repertoires in COVID-19. The protocol was immunoSEQ multiplex PCR, while the TCRdb copy is restricted to in-frame clones and leaves out a portion. The table includes 85,000 to 130,000 clones, around 82% detected once. Sequencing used peripheral blood. The receptors come from a man in his 60s with acute or convalescent COVID-19.

The chain has TRBV12-3 or TRBV12-4 and TRBJ1-1; unclear D gene. The CDR3 is 12 amino acids. V gave up 8 bases and J gave up 8 bases, with 15 bases separating them. The chain's CDR3 is CASHSGGAEAFF. CDR3 in DNA: TGTGCCAGCCACTCGGGAGGCGCAGAAGCTTTCTTT.

This chain joins TRBV30 and TRBJ2-7; 8 nucleotides align to TRBD1. With 7 bases clipped from V and 0 bases from J, the junction kept 11 bases outside the gene matches. The V gene's germline CDR1 is GTSNPN and CDR2 SVGIG (reference sequence). This CDR3 contains 15 residues. The CDR3 region is CALQQGGDPSYEQYF. The CDR3, as DNA: TGTGCCTTACAACAGGGGGGCGATCCCTCCTACGAGCAGTACTTC.

The chain recombines TRBV7-3 with TRBJ2-1, with 9 bases lining up with TRBD2. The CDR3 has 15 residues. J lost 5 bases, V lost 5 bases, and 7 bases had no gene match. Looked up from germline, CDR1 is SGHTA and CDR2 is FQGTGA. CDR3 protein: CASSLYAGGNNEQFF. In DNA, the CDR3 is TGTGCCAGCAGCCTGTACGCGGGGGGGAACAATGAGCAGTTCTTC.

The rearrangement links TRBV11-3 to TRBJ2-5; 15 bases agree with TRBD2. The CDR3 runs to 17 residues. Germline V gives CDR1 SGHNT, CDR2 YENEEA. V lost 4 bases to trimming and J lost 6 bases; unmatched junction nucleotides: 9. CDR3 in amino acids: CASSSGLAGGRGKTQYF. CDR3 in DNA: TGTGCCAGCAGCTCCGGACTAGCGGGAGGGAGGGGAAAGACCCAGTACTTC. Looking up the rest from reference TRBV11-3 and TRBJ2-5 gives the full variable domain: EAGVVQSPRYKIIEKKQPVAFWCNPISGHNTLYWYLQNLGQGPELLIRYENEEAVDDSQLPKDRFSAERLKGVDSTLKIQPAELGDSAVYLCASSSGLAGGRGKTQYFGPGTRLLVL.

The rearrangement uses TRBV2 and TRBJ2-1; TRBD2 is a possible D gene (5 bases). This CDR3 spans 13 amino acids. Germline CDR1 reads SNHLY; CDR2 reads FYNNEI. The V and J ends lost 6 bases and 3 bases respectively, with 9 bases between them. CDR3 loop: CASSWEIYNEQFF. CDR3 coding DNA: TGTGCCAGCAGCTGGGAGATCTACAATGAGCAGTTCTTC. Using reference TRBV2 and TRBJ2-1 for the parts outside the CDR3, the full variable domain is EPEVTQTPSHQVTQMGQEVILRCVPISNHLYFYWYRQILGQKVEFLVSFYNNEISEKSEIFDDQFSVERPDGSNFTLKIRSTKLEDSAMYFCASSWEIYNEQFFGPGTRLTVL.

The V and J genes are TRBV7-2 and TRBJ2-4; TRBD1 matches at 7 bases. The length of the CDR3 is 14 residues. Germline loops: CDR1 SGHTA, CDR2 FQGNSA. Trimming at V came to 1 base and at J to 10 bases, leaving 7 bases not matched to a gene. CDR3 coding DNA: TGTGCCAGCAGCTTAGGGTTGGCACAGGGGATTCAGTACTTC. Its translation is CASSLGLAQGIQYF.

The genes are TRBV19 and TRBJ2-1, with 7 bases fitting TRBD1. V lost 7 bases to trimming and J lost 7 bases; unmatched junction nucleotides: 13. Germline CDR1 reads LNHDA; CDR2 reads SQIVND (reference sequence). CDR3 length: 15 residues. The CDR3 here is CASNIGTAGTNEQFF. DNA for the CDR3: TGTGCCAGTAACATAGGGACAGCTGGAACTAATGAGCAGTTCTTC.

The gene calls are TRBV28 and TRBJ2-2; tentative D call: TRBD1 (6 bases). V lost 7 bases and J lost 6, with 12 bases in between. This CDR3 is 13 amino acids long. Germline V gene lookup returns CDR1 MDHEN and CDR2 SYDVKM. In nucleotides, the CDR3 is TGTGCCAGCACCACAGGGCGGGCCGGGGAGCTGTTTTTT. It codes for CASTTGRAGELFF.

CDR3 DNA: TGTGCCAGCTCACCCTTGGGACGACAGGGGGGCCTGAACACTGAAGCTTTCTTT. Translation: CASSPLGRQGGLNTEAFF. The chain employs TRBV18 and TRBJ1-1; 9 bases agree with TRBD1. This CDR3 comprises 18 residues. V lost 3 bases, J lost 0 bases, and 11 bases stayed unmatched. Germline assignment: CDR1 KGHSH and CDR2 LQKENI.

The chain links TRBV30 to TRBJ1-6, with D unclear. The CDR3 has 12 residues. V lost 0 bases and J 10 bases, leaving 7 bases between the germline ends. Per the germline V gene, CDR1 is GTSNPN and CDR2 is SVGIG (reference sequence). The chain's CDR3 is CAWSVRHSPLHF. DNA for the CDR3: TGTGCCTGGAGTGTGCGTCACTCACCCCTCCACTTT.

This rearrangement joins TRBV29-1 to TRBJ2-5; D ambiguous. Germline CDR1 reads SQVTM; CDR2 reads ANQGSEA. This CDR3 contains 11 residues. V was pared by 4 bases and J by 2 bases, with 5 bases between. The DNA for the CDR3 is TGCAGCGTTGCACAGCAAGAGACCCAGTACTTC. Amino acid sequence: CSVAQQETQYF.

The CDR3 DNA reads TGTGCCAGCAACGGACAGGTTGACGGGGAGCTGTTTTTT. It yields the protein CASNGQVDGELFF. V is TRBV11-2 and J is TRBJ2-2, with 7 positions matching TRBD1. Unmatched junction bases numbered 6, after V lost 7 bases and J lost 7 bases. The CDR3 runs to 13 residues. CDR1 and CDR2 from the germline V gene are SGHAT and FQNNGV. The full variable domain, rest sourced from reference TRBV11-2 and TRBJ2-2, is EAGVAQSPRYKIIEKRQSVAFWCNPISGHATLYWYQQILGQGPKLLIQFQNNGVVDDSQLPKDRFSAERLKGVDSTLKIQPAKLEDSAVYLCASNGQVDGELFFGEGSRLTVL.

A single count supports this clone. V and J are TRBV30 and TRBJ1-5; D call uncertain. Trimming took 4 bases from V and 4 from J, leaving 8 bases between them. Germline CDR1 reads GTSNPN; CDR2 reads SVGIG (reference sequence). The length of the CDR3 is 12 residues. CDR3 in amino acids: CAWNTGNQPQHF. The CDR3, as DNA: TGTGCCTGGAATACGGGGAATCAGCCCCAGCATTTT.

J is TRBJ1-1 and V is TRBV15, with 7 bases matching TRBD1. Germline V gives CDR1 LNHNV, CDR2 YYDKDF (reference sequence). Unmatched junction bases numbered 8, after V lost 0 bases and J lost 4 bases. The CDR3 has 16 amino acids. The CDR3 DNA reads TGTGCCACCAGCAGAGATCTCAGGGCAGGGGGCACTGAAGCTTTCTTT. This sequence encodes CATSRDLRAGGTEAFF.

This clone was picked up one time. CDR3 sequence (DNA): TGTGCCAGCAGCTTTACCGGGCTCGCTCAACTAGGTGAAAAACTGTTTTTT. Amino acids: CASSFTGLAQLGEKLFF. The chain links TRBV11-3 to TRBJ1-4; D is ambiguous. CDR1 is SGHNT and CDR2 is YENEEA in the germline V gene. Trimming stripped 3 bases from V and 7 bases from J, with 21 bases between. This CDR3 region has 17 residues.

This chain links TRBV20-1 with TRBJ1-5, with TRBD1 matching over 8 bases. This CDR3 is 14 amino acids long. In germline, CDR1 is DFQATT, CDR2 SNEGSKA (reference sequence). J lost 7 bases, V lost 3 bases, and 8 bases had no gene match. CDR3 residues: CSASTTGGGQPQHF. CDR3 coding DNA: TGCAGTGCTAGTACCACAGGGGGAGGACAGCCCCAGCATTTT.

This clone was seen just once. The chain carries TRBV2 and TRBJ2-6; 7 bases line up with TRBD1. Germline CDR1 is SNHLY and CDR2 is FYNNEI. This CDR3 has 16 amino acids. The junction had 6 bases not matched to a gene; V was cut back by 7 bases and J by 0 bases. The CDR3 DNA sequence: TGTGCCAGCAAAGGGGGCTCTTCCTCTGGGGCCAACGTCCTGACTTTC. Encoded protein: CASKGGSSSGANVLTF.

CDR3 nucleotide sequence: TGTGCCACCTGGACAGGAGGGAGTTCACCCCTCCACTTT. Translation gives CATWTGGSSPLHF. The chain employs TRBV10-3 and TRBJ1-6, with TRBD1 identical over 7 bases. The CDR3 spans 13 residues. CDR1 ENHRY and CDR2 SYGVKD come from the germline V gene. V trimming: 10 bases; J trimming: 9 bases; junction bases outside the gene matches: 9.

The chain carries TRBV13 and TRBJ1-3; a weak D match, TRBD1 (5 bases). Per the germline V gene, CDR1 is PRHDT and CDR2 is FYEKMQ (reference sequence). Trimming took 5 bases from V and 2 from J, leaving 13 bases between them. CDR3 size: 15 residues. The CDR3 is CASSPRWGPGNTIYF. In DNA, the CDR3 is TGTGCCAGCAGCCCCCGCTGGGGCCCTGGAAACACCATATATTTT.

The chain couples TRBV27 to TRBJ1-2; TRBD1 agrees at 9 bases. The CDR3 has 15 amino acids. Germline-derived CDR1 and CDR2 are MNHEY and SMNVEV (reference sequence). Trimming at V came to 4 bases and at J to 6 bases, leaving 9 bases not matched to a gene. CDR3 in DNA: TGTGCCAGCAGTTCCCCAAGGGGACAGGGAGATGGCTACACCTTC. Protein: CASSSPRGQGDGYTF.

This clone appeared once. This chain connects TRBV19 to TRBJ2-3; D is uncertain. Germline-derived CDR1 and CDR2 are LNHDA and SQIVND (reference sequence). The CDR3 covers 14 residues. Trimming took 3 bases from V and 1 from J, leaving 8 bases between them. Here the CDR3 reads CASSMNKGTDTQYF. The CDR3 region has the DNA TGTGCCAGTAGTATGAACAAAGGCACAGATACGCAGTATTTT.

V is TRBV9 and J is TRBJ1-2; 10 nucleotides align to TRBD1. Germline CDR1 is SGDLS and CDR2 is YYNGEE. CDR3 length: 14 residues. J was trimmed by 8 bases and V by 6 bases; bases with no gene match: 10. The CDR3 loop reads CASTRDRGSGGYTF. In nucleotides, the CDR3 is TGTGCCAGCACCCGGGACAGGGGATCGGGCGGCTACACCTTC.

The chain joins TRBV7-9 to TRBJ1-4; 9 bases align to TRBD1. CDR3 size: 16 residues. The V and J ends lost 5 bases and 7 bases, in that order; junction bases with no gene match: 11. Germline-derived CDR1 and CDR2 are SEHNR and FQNEAQ (reference sequence). The CDR3 region is CASSRGRGQGFEKLFF. The CDR3 bases are TGTGCCAGCAGCCGGGGGAGGGGACAGGGTTTTGAAAAACTGTTTTTT.